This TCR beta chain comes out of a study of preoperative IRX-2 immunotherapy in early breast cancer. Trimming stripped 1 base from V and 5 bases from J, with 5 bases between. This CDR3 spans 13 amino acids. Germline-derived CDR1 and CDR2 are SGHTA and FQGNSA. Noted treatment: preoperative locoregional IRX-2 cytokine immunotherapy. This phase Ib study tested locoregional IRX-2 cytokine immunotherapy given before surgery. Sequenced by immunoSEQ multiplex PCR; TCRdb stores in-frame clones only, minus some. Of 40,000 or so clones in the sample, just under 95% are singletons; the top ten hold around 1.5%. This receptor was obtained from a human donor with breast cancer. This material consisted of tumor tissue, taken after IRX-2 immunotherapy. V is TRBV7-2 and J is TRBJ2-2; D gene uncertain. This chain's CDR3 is CASSLGGTGELFF. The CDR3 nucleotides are TGTGCCAGCAGCTTAGGCGGAACCGGGGAGCTGTTTTTT. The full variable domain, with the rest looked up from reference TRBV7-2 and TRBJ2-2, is GAGVSQSPSNKVTEKGKDVELRCDPISGHTALYWYRQSLGQGLEFLIYFQGNSAPDKSGLPSDRFSAERTGGSVSTLTIQRTQQEDSAVYLCASSLGGTGELFFGEGSRLTVL.